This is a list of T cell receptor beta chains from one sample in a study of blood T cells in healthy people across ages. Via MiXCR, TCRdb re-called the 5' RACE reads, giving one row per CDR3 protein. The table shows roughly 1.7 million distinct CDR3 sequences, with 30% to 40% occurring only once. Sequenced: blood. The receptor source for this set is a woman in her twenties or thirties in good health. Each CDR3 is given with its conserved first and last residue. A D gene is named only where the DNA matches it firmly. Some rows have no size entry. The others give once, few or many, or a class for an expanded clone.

cdr3_nt: TGTGCCAGCTCATCCCTCGGACAACGCGGGGATACGCAGTATTTT; cdr3_aa: CASSSLGQRGDTQYF; j_call: TRBJ2-3; v_call: TRBV18; clone_size: .; d_call: .
cdr3_nt: TGCAGTGCCAGATATAGCGGATACGAGCAGTACTTC; cdr3_aa: CSARYSGYEQYF; j_call: TRBJ2-7; v_call: TRBV20-1; clone_size: .; d_call: .
cdr3_nt: TGCAGCGTCATCCCGTGGGCAGAAATGAACACTGAAGCTTTCTTT; cdr3_aa: CSVIPWAEMNTEAFF; j_call: TRBJ1-1; v_call: TRBV29-1; clone_size: few; d_call: .
cdr3_nt: TGTGCCAGCAGCTTCAGTGAGGCAATCTATGGCTACACCTTC; cdr3_aa: CASSFSEAIYGYTF; j_call: TRBJ1-2; v_call: TRBV5-4; clone_size: .; d_call: .
cdr3_nt: TGTGCCAGCAGTGACGGGCTAGCGGGAGTTGTCACCTACGAGCAGTACTTC; cdr3_aa: CASSDGLAGVVTYEQYF; j_call: TRBJ2-7; v_call: TRBV6-1; clone_size: few; d_call: TRBD2
cdr3_nt: TGCAGTGCAACCGGGAAACGAAAAGCATCTGCCTTCTACGAGCAGTACTTC; cdr3_aa: CSATGKRKASAFYEQYF; j_call: TRBJ2-7; v_call: TRBV20-1; clone_size: .; d_call: .
cdr3_nt: TGTGCCAGCAGCTCTTACCTCGGGAACACTGAAGCTTTCTTT; cdr3_aa: CASSSYLGNTEAFF; j_call: TRBJ1-1; v_call: TRBV13; clone_size: few; d_call: .
cdr3_nt: TGTGCCAGCAGCCAAGCCCCCCGGGGCCAAGAGACCCAGTTCTTC; cdr3_aa: CASSQAPRGQETQFF; j_call: TRBJ2-1; v_call: TRBV3-1; clone_size: .; d_call: .
cdr3_nt: TGTGCCAGCAGTTTAAGTCTAGGAATCGACACCGGGGAGCTGTTTTTT; cdr3_aa: CASSLSLGIDTGELFF; j_call: TRBJ2-2; v_call: TRBV27; clone_size: few; d_call: .
cdr3_nt: TGTGCCACCAGCAGAGACGGAGGGCAAGGCTACACCTTC; cdr3_aa: CATSRDGGQGYTF; j_call: TRBJ1-2; v_call: TRBV15; clone_size: .; d_call: .
cdr3_nt: TGTGCCAGCAGCCAACCTAGAACAGGATACTACGAGCAGTACTTC; cdr3_aa: CASSQPRTGYYEQYF; j_call: TRBJ2-7; v_call: TRBV3-1; clone_size: .; d_call: .
cdr3_nt: TGTGCCACCAGTGATTTGGGCAGGGCATGGGATGAGCAGTTCTTC; cdr3_aa: CATSDLGRAWDEQFF; j_call: TRBJ2-1; v_call: TRBV24-1; clone_size: few; d_call: .
cdr3_nt: TGTGCCAGCAGTGAGGTTGCGGGAGGGGCGGATACGCAGTATTTT; cdr3_aa: CASSEVAGGADTQYF; j_call: TRBJ2-3; v_call: TRBV6-1; clone_size: few; d_call: TRBD2
cdr3_nt: TGTGCCAGCAGCCCAGAGGTCTGGCTAGCGGGGAACAAATGTACGCAGTATTTT; cdr3_aa: CASSPEVWLAGNKCTQYF; j_call: TRBJ2-3; v_call: TRBV7-2; clone_size: .; d_call: TRBD2
cdr3_nt: TGTGCCAGCAGCCTCAATGGCTATGGGCAGTTCTTC; cdr3_aa: CASSLNGYGQFF; j_call: TRBJ2-1; v_call: TRBV5-4; clone_size: .; d_call: .
cdr3_nt: TGTGTCAGCAGCCTAACTAGCGGGAGTAGAACAGATACGCGGTATTTT; cdr3_aa: CVSSLTSGSRTDTRYF; j_call: TRBJ2-3; v_call: TRBV5-6; clone_size: .; d_call: TRBD2
cdr3_nt: TGTGCCAGCAGCCAAGATTATCCGGCCCAATTATATGGCTACACCTTC; cdr3_aa: CASSQDYPAQLYGYTF; j_call: TRBJ1-2; v_call: TRBV4-2; clone_size: few; d_call: .
cdr3_nt: TGTGCCAGCAGCTTACGGATGGCGGGGGTCCCCTACGAGCAGTACTTC; cdr3_aa: CASSLRMAGVPYEQYF; j_call: TRBJ2-7; v_call: TRBV7-8; clone_size: .; d_call: TRBD2
cdr3_nt: TGCAGTGGGAGGGGTGATGCCTACGAGCAGTACTTC; cdr3_aa: CSGRGDAYEQYF; j_call: TRBJ2-7; v_call: TRBV20-1; clone_size: .; d_call: .
cdr3_nt: TGTGCCAGCGAAAGAGCGGGAGATCCTGATGAGCAGTTCTTC; cdr3_aa: CASERAGDPDEQFF; j_call: TRBJ2-1; v_call: TRBV13; clone_size: few; d_call: TRBD2
cdr3_nt: TGTGCCAGCAGCGCGCACCCCAATGAGCAGTTCTTC; cdr3_aa: CASSAHPNEQFF; j_call: TRBJ2-1; v_call: TRBV7-8; clone_size: .; d_call: .
cdr3_nt: TGTGCCAGCAGCTTAAAGGCTAAAGGCACAGATACGCAGTATTTT; cdr3_aa: CASSLKAKGTDTQYF; j_call: TRBJ2-3; v_call: TRBV7-3; clone_size: .; d_call: .
cdr3_nt: TGTGCCAGCAGCTCCAACTTGGCGGGGGAGGTGACCCAGTACTTC; cdr3_aa: CASSSNLAGEVTQYF; j_call: TRBJ2-5; v_call: TRBV7-2; clone_size: .; d_call: TRBD2
cdr3_nt: TGTGCCAGCAGCTCGGACACCCCCGATCAGCCCCAGCATTTT; cdr3_aa: CASSSDTPDQPQHF; j_call: TRBJ1-5; v_call: TRBV7-8; clone_size: .; d_call: .